Listed below are T cell receptor beta chains from one sample, sequenced in a study of blood T cells in healthy people across ages. Using its own MiXCR run on the 5' RACE reads, TCRdb lists one record per CDR3 protein. The sample consists of around 970,000 distinct CDR3 sequences, about 51% of them appearing once. The source material was blood. These receptors were collected from a woman aged 55-69 years in good health. CDR3s include the opening cysteine and the closing phenylalanine or tryptophan. The D gene is left open where the match is weak. Expanded clones get a size class; other rows say once, few or many, or leave the size out.

v_call	j_call	clone_size	d_call	cdr3_nt	cdr3_aa
TRBV12-3/TRBV12-4	TRBJ2-3	-	-	TGTGCCAGCAGTTTAGGTCGGGGGATCGCAGATACGCAGTATTTT	CASSLGRGIADTQYF
TRBV4-1	TRBJ2-1	-	TRBD2	TGCGCCAGCAGCACCGGGACTAGCGGGACAGGTGAGCAGTTCTTC	CASSTGTSGTGEQFF
TRBV15	TRBJ2-2	-	TRBD2	TGTGCCACCAGCCGAGGGAGGACTAGACACGGGGAGCTGTTTTTT	CATSRGRTRHGELFF
TRBV28	TRBJ2-1	-	TRBD2	TGTGCCAGCAGTTTATGGAGGCTAGCGGGTGACAATGAGCAGTTCTTC	CASSLWRLAGDNEQFF
TRBV9	TRBJ1-2	-	-	TGTGCCAGCAGCCAGGGCTGGGGGGGATTAAATGGCTACACCTTC	CASSQGWGGLNGYTF
TRBV21-1	TRBJ1-2	-	-	TGTGCCAGCAGCCCCGCTGAAGGGGCAGACTATGGCTACACCTTC	CASSPAEGADYGYTF
TRBV5-6	TRBJ2-7	once	-	TGTGCCAGCAGCCGCCCTTCCCCGGACAGCACCTACGAGCAGTACTTC	CASSRPSPDSTYEQYF
TRBV7-9	TRBJ2-7	-	TRBD1	TGTGCCGGCAGCTCGAGCCCTGGACAGGGGTTTGCCTACGAGCAGTACTTC	CAGSSSPGQGFAYEQYF
TRBV13	TRBJ1-6	few	-	TGTGCCAGCAGCTGGGGCCAGGACCAGTCACCCCTCCACTTT	CASSWGQDQSPLHF
TRBV6-2/TRBV6-3	TRBJ2-1	-	TRBD2	TGTGCCAGCAATCTAGCGGGATTGTCCTACAATGAGCAGTTCTTC	CASNLAGLSYNEQFF
TRBV6-2/TRBV6-3	TRBJ2-7	few	-	TGTGCCAGCACTCACGGCCATGAGCAGTACTTC	CASTHGHEQYF
TRBV12-3/TRBV12-4	TRBJ1-2	few	-	TGTGCCAGCAGTTCATCAAACTATGGCTACACCTTC	CASSSSNYGYTF
TRBV12-3/TRBV12-4	TRBJ2-7	few	TRBD2	TGTGCCAGCAGTGCCTTCGGGGGGACCTACGAGCAGTACTTC	CASSAFGGTYEQYF